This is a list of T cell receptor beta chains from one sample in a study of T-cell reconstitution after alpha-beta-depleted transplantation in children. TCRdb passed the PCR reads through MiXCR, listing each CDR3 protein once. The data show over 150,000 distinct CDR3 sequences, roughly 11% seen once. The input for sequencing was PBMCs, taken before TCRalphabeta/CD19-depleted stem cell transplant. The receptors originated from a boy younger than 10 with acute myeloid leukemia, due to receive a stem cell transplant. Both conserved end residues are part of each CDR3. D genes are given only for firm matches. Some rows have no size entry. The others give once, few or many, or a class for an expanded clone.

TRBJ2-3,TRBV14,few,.,CASSQEQPTDTQYF,TGTGCCAGCAGCCAAGAACAGCCCACAGATACGCAGTATTTT
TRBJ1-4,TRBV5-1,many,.,CASSLTYPNEKLFF,TGCGCCAGCAGCTTAACGTATCCTAATGAAAAACTGTTTTTT
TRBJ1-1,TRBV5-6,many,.,CASSLESRADVNTEAFF,TGTGCCAGCAGCTTGGAATCTCGGGCAGACGTGAACACTGAAGCTTTCTTT
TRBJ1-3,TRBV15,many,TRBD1,CATSKRTEGGIGNTIYF,TGTGCCACCAGCAAAAGAACGGAAGGGGGCATTGGAAACACCATATATTTT
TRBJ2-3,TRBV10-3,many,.,CAISDSPGRRTSTDTQYF,TGTGCCATCAGTGATTCTCCGGGACGTAGAACTAGCACAGATACGCAGTATTTT
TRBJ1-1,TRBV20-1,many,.,CSARGTYGNTEAFF,TGCAGTGCTCGGGGGACTTACGGGAACACTGAAGCTTTCTTT
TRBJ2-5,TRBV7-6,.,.,CASSLAGTETQYF,TGTGCCAGCAGCTTAGCGGGAACCGAGACCCAGTACTTC
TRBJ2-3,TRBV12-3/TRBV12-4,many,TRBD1,CASRPTGSTDTQYF,TGTGCCAGCAGGCCGACAGGGAGCACAGATACGCAGTATTTT
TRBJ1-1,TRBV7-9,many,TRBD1,CASSQRTGANTEAFF,TGTGCCAGCAGCCAGAGGACAGGGGCGAACACTGAAGCTTTCTTT
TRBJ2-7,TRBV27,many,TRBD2,CASSPSTSGAYEQYF,TGTGCCAGCAGCCCATCGACTAGCGGTGCCTACGAGCAGTACTTC